This T cell receptor (beta chain) was captured in a study of blood T cell repertoires in COVID-19. Study context: Sample material is recorded as cDNA or gDNA derived from T cells, B-cell-depleted T cells, or PBMCs.

Sequencing was performed with immunoSEQ multiplex PCR; in TCRdb, only in-frame clones are kept and a portion is missing. The table includes a few hundred thousand clones, 84% detected once. The sample consisted of peripheral blood. This TCR derives from a man in his sixties with acute or convalescent COVID-19.

The CDR3 DNA reads TGCAGCGTAGGAGACTACAATGAGCAGTTCTTC. As protein: CSVGDYNEQFF. The chain couples TRBV29-1 to TRBJ2-1; D remains ambiguous. The V end lost 6 bases, the J end lost 3 bases, and 6 bases lay between the germline ends. Germline lookup yields CDR1 SQVTM and CDR2 ANQGSEA. The CDR3 is 11 amino acids.